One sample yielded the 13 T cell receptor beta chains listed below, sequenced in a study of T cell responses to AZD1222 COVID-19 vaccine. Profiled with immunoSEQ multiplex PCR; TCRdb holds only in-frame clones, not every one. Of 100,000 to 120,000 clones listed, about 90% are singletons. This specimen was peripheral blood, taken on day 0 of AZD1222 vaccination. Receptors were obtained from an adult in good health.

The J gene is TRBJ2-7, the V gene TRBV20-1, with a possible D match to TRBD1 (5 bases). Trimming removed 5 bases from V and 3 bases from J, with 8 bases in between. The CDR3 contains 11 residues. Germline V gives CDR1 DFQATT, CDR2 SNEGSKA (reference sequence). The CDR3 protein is CSAQDNYEQYF. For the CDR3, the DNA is TGCAGTGCTCAGGACAACTACGAGCAGTACTTC.

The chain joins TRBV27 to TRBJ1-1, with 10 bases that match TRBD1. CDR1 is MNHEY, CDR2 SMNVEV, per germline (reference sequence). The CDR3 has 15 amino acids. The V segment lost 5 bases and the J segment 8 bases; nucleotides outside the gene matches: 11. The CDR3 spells CASSLLGTGVVEAFF. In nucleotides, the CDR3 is TGTGCCAGCAGTCTCCTTGGGACAGGGGTGGTGGAAGCTTTCTTT.

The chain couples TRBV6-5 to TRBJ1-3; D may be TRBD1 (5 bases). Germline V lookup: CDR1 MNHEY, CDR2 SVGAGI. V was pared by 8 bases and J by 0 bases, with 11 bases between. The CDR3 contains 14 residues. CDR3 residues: CASRGSYSGNTIYF. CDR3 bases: TGTGCCAGCCGGGGCAGCTACTCTGGAAACACCATATATTTT.

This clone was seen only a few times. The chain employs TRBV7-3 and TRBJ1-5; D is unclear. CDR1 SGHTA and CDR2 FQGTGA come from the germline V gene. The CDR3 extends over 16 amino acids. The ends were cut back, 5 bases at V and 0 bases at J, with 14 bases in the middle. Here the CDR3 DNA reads TGTGCCAGCAGCCTACCCTCGGAGTTTAGCAATCAGCCCCAGCATTTT. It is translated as CASSLPSEFSNQPQHF. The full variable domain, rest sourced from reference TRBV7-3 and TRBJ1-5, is GAGVSQTPSNKVTEKGKYVELRCDPISGHTALYWYRQSLGQGPEFLIYFQGTGAADDSGLPNDRFFAVRPEGSVSTLKIQRTERGDSAVYLCASSLPSEFSNQPQHFGDGTRLSIL.

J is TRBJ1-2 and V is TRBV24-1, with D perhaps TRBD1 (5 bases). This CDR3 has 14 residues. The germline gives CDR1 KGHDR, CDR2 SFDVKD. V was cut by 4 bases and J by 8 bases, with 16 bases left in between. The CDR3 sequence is CATSDAREEGGYTF. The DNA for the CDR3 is TGTGCCACCAGTGACGCGCGAGAGGAGGGGGGCTACACCTTC.

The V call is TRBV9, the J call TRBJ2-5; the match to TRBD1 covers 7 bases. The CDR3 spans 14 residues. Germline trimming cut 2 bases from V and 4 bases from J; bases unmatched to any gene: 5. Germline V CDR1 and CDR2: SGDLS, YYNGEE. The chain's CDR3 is CASSVTGSAETQYF. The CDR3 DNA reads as TGTGCCAGCAGCGTGACAGGGTCCGCAGAGACCCAGTACTTC. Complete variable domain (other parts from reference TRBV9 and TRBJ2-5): DSGVTQTPKHLITATGQRVTLRCSPRSGDLSVYWYQQSLDQGLQFLIQYYNGEERAKGNILERFSAQQFPDLHSELNLSSLELGDSALYFCASSVTGSAETQYFGPGTRLLVL.

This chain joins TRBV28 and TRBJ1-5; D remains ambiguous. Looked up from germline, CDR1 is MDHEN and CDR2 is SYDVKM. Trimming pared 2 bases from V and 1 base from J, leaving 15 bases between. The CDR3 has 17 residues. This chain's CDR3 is CASSLGWSGRSNQPQHF. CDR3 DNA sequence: TGTGCCAGCAGTTTAGGGTGGTCCGGGAGAAGCAATCAGCCCCAGCATTTT. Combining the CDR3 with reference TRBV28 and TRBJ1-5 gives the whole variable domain DVKVTQSSRYLVKRTGEKVFLECVQDMDHENMFWYRQDPGLGLRLIYFSYDVKMKEKGDIPEGYSVSREKKERFSLILESASTNQTSMYLCASSLGWSGRSNQPQHFGDGTRLSIL.

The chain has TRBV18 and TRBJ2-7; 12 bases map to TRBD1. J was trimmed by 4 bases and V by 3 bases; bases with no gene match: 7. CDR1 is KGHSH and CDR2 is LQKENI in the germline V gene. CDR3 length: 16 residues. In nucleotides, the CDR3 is TGTGCCAGCTCACCGATCGGGACAGGGGGCTTGTACGAGCAGTACTTC. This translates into CASSPIGTGGLYEQYF.

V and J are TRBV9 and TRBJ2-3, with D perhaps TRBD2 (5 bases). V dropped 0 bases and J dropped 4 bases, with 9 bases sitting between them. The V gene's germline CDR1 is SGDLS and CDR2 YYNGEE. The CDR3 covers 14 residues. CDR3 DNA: TGTGCCAGCAGCGTAGGAGGAGGCCCAGATACGCAGTATTTT. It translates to CASSVGGGPDTQYF.

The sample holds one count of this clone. The CDR3 bases are TGCGCCAGCAGCTCGAGGGCGGGGGGAAACACCATATATTTT. It codes for CASSSRAGGNTIYF. The chain carries TRBV5-1 and TRBJ1-3; unclear D gene. Per germline, CDR1 SGHRS and CDR2 YFSETQ. Trimming took 3 bases from V and 4 from J, leaving 11 bases between them. The CDR3 runs 14 residues.

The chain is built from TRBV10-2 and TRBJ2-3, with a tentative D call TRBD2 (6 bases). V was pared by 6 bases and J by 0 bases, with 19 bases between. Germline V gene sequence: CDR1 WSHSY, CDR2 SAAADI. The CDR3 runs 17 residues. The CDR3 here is CASRPGLHTSSTDTQYF. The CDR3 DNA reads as TGCGCCAGCAGGCCGGGACTCCACACATCTAGCACAGATACGCAGTATTTT.

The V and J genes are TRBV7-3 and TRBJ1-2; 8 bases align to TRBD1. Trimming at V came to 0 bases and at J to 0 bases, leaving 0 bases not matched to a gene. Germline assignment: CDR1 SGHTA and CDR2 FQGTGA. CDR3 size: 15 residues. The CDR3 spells CASSLTGQANYGYTF. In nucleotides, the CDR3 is TGTGCCAGCAGCTTAACGGGACAGGCTAACTATGGCTACACCTTC.

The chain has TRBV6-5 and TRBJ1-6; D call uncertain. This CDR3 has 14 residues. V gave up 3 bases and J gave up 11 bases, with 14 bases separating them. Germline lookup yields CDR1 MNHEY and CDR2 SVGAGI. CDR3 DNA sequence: TGTGCCAGCAGTTATCGTTCTAGGGAAACACCCCTCCACTTT. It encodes CASSYRSRETPLHF.